This entry lists 3 T cell receptor beta chains sequenced from one sample in a study of blood T cell repertoires in COVID-19. Some clones are missing from TCRdb's copy, which holds only in-frame ones; the method was immunoSEQ multiplex PCR. The sample lists roughly 130,000 clones; around 87% were seen once. The sample comprised peripheral blood. The receptors stem from an older woman with acute or convalescent COVID-19.

The CDR3 loop is CASSMRSGTGNQPQHF. The DNA for the CDR3 is TGTGCCAGTAGTATGAGATCCGGGACAGGGAATCAGCCCCAGCATTTT. This sequence joins TRBV19 and TRBJ1-5, with 9 bases fitting TRBD1. The ends lost 3 bases at V and 4 bases at J; junction bases unmatched: 7. The germline V gene has CDR1 LNHDA and CDR2 SQIVND (reference sequence). CDR3 size: 16 residues.

J is TRBJ2-5 and V is TRBV4-1; 8 bases line up with TRBD2. The trim removed 4 bases at V and 4 bases at J, leaving 5 bases unmatched. CDR3 size: 14 residues. Germline V gene sequence: CDR1 MGHRA, CDR2 YSYEKL. The CDR3 nucleotides read TGCGCCAGCAGCCCCGCGGGGGGCGGAGAGACCCAGTACTTC. This sequence encodes CASSPAGGGETQYF.

V gene TRBV9 combines with J gene TRBJ1-1; 9 bases are shared with TRBD1. Germline trimming cut 4 bases from V and 5 bases from J; bases unmatched to any gene: 12. Germline CDR1 is SGDLS and CDR2 is YYNGEE. There are 16 residues in the CDR3. The CDR3: CASSTLTGTGWTEAFF. The DNA of the CDR3 is TGTGCCAGCAGCACCCTGACCGGGACAGGGTGGACTGAAGCTTTCTTT.